The clone carrying this TCR beta chain occurred many times. Its antigen remains unidentified. By quantitative 5'-RACE with molecular barcodes, the TCR beta libraries were made. TCRdb processed the 5' RACE reads anew with MiXCR; each CDR3 protein has one entry. The data contain a few hundred thousand distinct CDR3 sequences, roughly 8% of them singletons. The data belong to a study of CD8 T cells in ankylosing spondylitis. Germline loops: CDR1 SGHAT, CDR2 FQDESV (reference sequence). This CDR3 contains 19 residues. J gave up 0 bases and V 3 bases, and 12 bases lay outside the gene matches. The study, taken as a whole, reports: Relatively rare in peripheral blood, disease-linked clones were also CD8+. Within ankylosing spondylitis blood, a TCR beta motif made up of eight or nine highly homologous variants appeared to be characteristic. Reports say disease-linked clones showed up significantly more in matched ankylosing spondylitis synovial fluid.

What was sequenced was blood, either unsorted or a sorted T cell fraction (not recorded which). The clonotype comes from a male donor with ankylosing spondylitis. This chain links TRBV11-1 with TRBJ2-2, with 8 bases identical to TRBD2. The CDR3 reads CASSFPRERERSNTGELFF. The CDR3 bases are TGTGCCAGCAGCTTCCCGCGGGAGCGGGAGAGGTCGAACACCGGGGAGCTGTTTTTT.